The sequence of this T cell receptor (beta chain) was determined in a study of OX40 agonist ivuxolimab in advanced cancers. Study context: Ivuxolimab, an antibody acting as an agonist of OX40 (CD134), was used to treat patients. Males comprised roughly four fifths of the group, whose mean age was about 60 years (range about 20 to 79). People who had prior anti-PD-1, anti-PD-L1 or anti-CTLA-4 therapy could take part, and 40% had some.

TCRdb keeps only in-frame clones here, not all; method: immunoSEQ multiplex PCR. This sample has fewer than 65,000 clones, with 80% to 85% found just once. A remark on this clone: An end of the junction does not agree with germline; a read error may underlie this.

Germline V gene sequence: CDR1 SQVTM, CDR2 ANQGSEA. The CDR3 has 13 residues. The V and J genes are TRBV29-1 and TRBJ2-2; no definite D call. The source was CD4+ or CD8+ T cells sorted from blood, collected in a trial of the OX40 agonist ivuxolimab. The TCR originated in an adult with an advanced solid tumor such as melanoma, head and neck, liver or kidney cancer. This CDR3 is CSAEKRSTGELFF. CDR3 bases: TGCAGCGCTGAAAAAAGGAGCACCGGGGAGCTGTTTTTT.